The entry below describes one T cell receptor beta chain. This record comes from a study of OX40 agonist ivuxolimab in advanced cancers. Here immunoSEQ multiplex PCR was the method, and the copy in TCRdb shows in-frame clones only, minus some. The data show roughly 9,200 clones, with roughly 68% seen just once and roughly 40% held by the top ten. Germline-derived CDR1 and CDR2 are SGDLS and YYNGEE. The CDR3 runs to 19 residues. Trimming took 4 bases from V and 0 from J, leaving 25 bases between them. The TCR was taken from an adult with an advanced solid tumor such as melanoma, head and neck, liver or kidney cancer. The source was CD4+ or CD8+ T cells sorted from blood, collected in a trial of the OX40 agonist ivuxolimab. The chain links TRBV9 to TRBJ1-1; tentative D call: TRBD1 (5 bases). CDR3 amino acids: CASSLSPGRPLEMNTEAFF. DNA of the CDR3: TGTGCCAGCAGCCTATCTCCGGGACGTCCCTTGGAGATGAACACTGAAGCTTTCTTT.